These 27 T cell receptor beta chains originate from one sample sequenced in a study of T cell repertoires in ileal Crohn's disease. Only in-frame clones appear in the TCRdb table, and some are missing; sequencing was by immunoSEQ multiplex PCR. The table includes more than 6,500 clones, under 85% detected once. Sequencing used ileal tissue. The source is an adult with Crohn's disease.

The chain has TRBV9 and TRBJ1-3; no definite D call. Germline values: CDR1 SGDLS, CDR2 YYNGEE. Trimming removed 3 bases at V and 1 base at J, with 8 bases between. The CDR3 has 14 amino acids. As DNA, the CDR3 is TGTGCCAGCAGCGGAATTAGATCTGGAAACACCATATATTTT. The encoded protein is CASSGIRSGNTIYF.

The genes are TRBV11-3 and TRBJ2-3; TRBD2 agrees at 9 bases. CDR1 SGHNT and CDR2 YENEEA come from the germline V gene. V was pared by 0 bases and J by 0 bases, with 10 bases of the junction left unmatched. CDR3 length: 19 amino acids. CDR3 bases: TGTGCCAGCAGCTTAGATTGGAGCGGGGGGTCCTCTAGCACAGATACGCAGTATTTT. It specifies CASSLDWSGGSSSTDTQYF.

The rearrangement uses TRBV7-2 and TRBJ2-7; D may be TRBD1 (5 bases). Trimming shortened V by 6 bases and J by 4 bases, and 10 bases separated the two germline ends. This CDR3 region has 12 residues. CDR1 is SGHTA, CDR2 FQGNSA, per germline. CDR3 bases: TGTGCCAGCAGAGTGACAGCATACGAGCAGTACTTC. It yields the protein CASRVTAYEQYF.

The chain couples TRBV28 to TRBJ1-2; D is uncertain. CDR1 MDHEN and CDR2 SYDVKM come from the germline V gene. V gave up 7 bases and J gave up 6 bases, with 15 bases separating them. The CDR3 consists of 13 residues. The CDR3 spells CASTNGIRNGYTF. CDR3 DNA: TGTGCCAGCACCAACGGGATCCGGAATGGCTACACCTTC.

This sequence joins TRBV6-5 and TRBJ1-3; a weak D match, TRBD1 (6 bases). V dropped 6 bases and J dropped 2 bases, with 8 bases sitting between them. The germline V gene encodes CDR1 MNHEY and CDR2 SVGAGI. CDR3 length: 13 residues. CDR3 DNA sequence: TGTGCCAGCAGGAGGACAGCTGGAAACACCATATATTTT. Protein sequence: CASRRTAGNTIYF.

The rearrangement uses TRBV6-1 and TRBJ2-3; no definite D call. Trimming removed 3 bases from V and 2 bases from J, with 12 bases in between. Looked up from germline, CDR1 is MNHNS and CDR2 is SASEGT. The CDR3 is made up of 15 amino acids. As DNA, the CDR3 is TGTGCCAGCAGTGATATATCACACCCCACAGATACGCAGTATTTT. Amino acid sequence: CASSDISHPTDTQYF.

The rearrangement links TRBV7-2 to TRBJ2-5; D is undetermined. CDR1 and CDR2 from the germline V gene are SGHTA and FQGNSA. This CDR3 region has 13 residues. V was clipped by 4 bases and J by 5 bases, with 11 bases between them. The CDR3 DNA reads TGTGCCAGCAGCTACCAGGCCGTGGAGACCCAGTACTTC. Its translation is CASSYQAVETQYF.

The genes are TRBV6-6 and TRBJ2-7, with 7 bases identical to TRBD1. Per the germline V gene, CDR1 is MNHNY and CDR2 is SVGAGI (reference sequence). Germline trimming cut 2 bases from V and 9 bases from J; bases unmatched to any gene: 1. The CDR3 spans 11 residues. CDR3 nucleotide sequence: TGTGCCAGCAGTTACAGGGGGCTGCAGTACTTC. This encodes CASSYRGLQYF.

In regard to this clone: At one of its ends the junction is not consistent with the germline gene, which may arise from a read error. The chain joins TRBV10-3 to TRBJ1-2; D is perhaps TRBD1 (6 bases). CDR1 and CDR2 (germline): ENHRY, SYGVKD. This CDR3 is 11 amino acids long. CDR3 loop: CAISEIRGLAF. The CDR3 DNA reads TGTGCCATCAGTGAGATCAGGGGCCTCGCCTTC.

The rearrangement joins TRBV7-9 to TRBJ1-2; D is unclear. The CDR3 is 14 amino acids. CDR1 and CDR2 (germline): SEHNR, FQNEAQ (reference sequence). The V gene lost 1 base and the J gene lost 6 bases, with 12 bases spanning the gap. Here the CDR3 DNA reads TGTGCCAGCAGCTTAGGGCGGCGTGAGGATGGCTACACCTTC. Translated, it gives CASSLGRREDGYTF. Variable domain in full (rest from reference TRBV7-9 and TRBJ1-2): DTGVSQNPRHKITKRGQNVTFRCDPISEHNRLYWYRQTLGQGPEFLTYFQNEAQLEKSRLLSDRFSAERPKGSFSTLEIQRTEQGDSAMYLCASSLGRREDGYTFGSGTRLTVV.

The chain couples TRBV5-8 to TRBJ2-7; tentatively, D is TRBD2 (6 bases). V was clipped by 6 bases and J by 1 base, with 14 bases between them. The germline CDR1 and CDR2 sequences are SGHTS and YDEGEE. This CDR3 has 14 residues. The CDR3 protein is CASTEGLRSYEQYF. The CDR3 region has the DNA TGTGCCAGCACGGAGGGACTTCGGTCCTACGAGCAGTACTTC.

The CDR3 is CASSPGGEQGVSYGYTF. The CDR3 bases are TGTGCCAGCAGCCCGGGGGGTGAACAGGGAGTTTCCTATGGCTACACCTTC. V is TRBV5-4 and J is TRBJ1-2, with D possibly TRBD1 on 6 matching bases. V lost 4 bases to trimming and J lost 4 bases, with 23 bases between them. Per germline, CDR1 SGHNT and CDR2 YYREEE (reference sequence). This CDR3 contains 17 residues.

V gene TRBV28 combines with J gene TRBJ1-1; a weak D match, TRBD1 (5 bases). The germline V gene encodes CDR1 MDHEN and CDR2 SYDVKM. V was cut by 6 bases and J by 9 bases, with 14 bases left in between. The CDR3 loop spans 12 amino acids. CDR3 amino acids: CASRPGQTKAFF. CDR3 nucleotides: TGTGCCAGCAGACCCGGACAAACTAAAGCTTTCTTT.

The table lists this clone with a count of one. The V call is TRBV6-5, the J call TRBJ1-1; 11 bases align to TRBD1. With 6 bases clipped from V and 4 bases from J, the junction kept 7 bases outside the gene matches. CDR3 size: 15 residues. Germline V lookup: CDR1 MNHEY, CDR2 SVGAGI. CDR3 sequence (DNA): TGTGCCAGCAGCACGTCCGGGACAGGGGGCACTGAAGCTTTCTTT. It is translated as CASSTSGTGGTEAFF.

The chain has TRBV18 and TRBJ1-1; 9 bases agree with TRBD1. The CDR3 is made up of 14 amino acids. Per germline, CDR1 KGHSH and CDR2 LQKENI. Trimming cost V 4 bases and J 10 bases; bases outside gene matches: 10. In DNA form, the CDR3 reads TGTGCCAGCTCACTGTCCCGGGACAGGGTTGGAGCTTTCTTT. This encodes CASSLSRDRVGAFF. Full variable domain (missing parts from reference TRBV18 and TRBJ1-1): NAGVMQNPRHLVRRRGQEARLRCSPMKGHSHVYWYRQLPEEGLKFMVYLQKENIIDESGMPKERFSAEFPKEGPSILRIQQVVRGDSAAYFCASSLSRDRVGAFFGQGTRLTVV.

This chain's CDR3 is CAWGTVNGYTF. Here the CDR3 DNA reads TGTGCCTGGGGGACAGTAAATGGCTACACCTTC. This chain joins TRBV30 and TRBJ1-2, with 7 bases aligning to TRBD1. CDR1 and CDR2 from the germline V gene are GTSNPN and SVGIG (reference sequence). The CDR3 sequence is 11 residues long. The junction had 3 bases not matched to a gene; V was cut back by 5 bases and J by 6 bases.

The J gene is TRBJ2-2, the V gene TRBV10-3, with 7 bases fitting TRBD1. CDR1 and CDR2 (germline): ENHRY, SYGVKD. J gave up 1 base and V 5 bases, and 4 bases lay outside the gene matches. The CDR3 runs 15 residues. CDR3 sequence reads: CAISPGQMNTGELFF. As DNA, the CDR3 is TGTGCCATCAGTCCGGGACAGATGAACACCGGGGAGCTGTTTTTT.

This clone showed up just a few times. V is TRBV2 and J is TRBJ1-2; the D gene is possibly TRBD1 (6 bases). Germline V gene data show CDR1 as SNHLY and CDR2 as FYNNEI. V was clipped by 10 bases and J by 8 bases, with 17 bases between them. The CDR3 is 12 residues long. CDR3 region: CAIAGDNPGYTF. DNA of the CDR3: TGTGCCATCGCGGGGGACAACCCGGGCTACACCTTC.

The chain recombines TRBV6-1 with TRBJ1-2; tentatively, D is TRBD1 (5 bases). Germline CDR1 is MNHNS and CDR2 is SASEGT. V was clipped by 0 bases and J by 5 bases, with 10 bases between them. CDR3 length equals 14 residues. The CDR3 DNA reads as TGTGCCAGCAGTGAAGCGCGGGGCGGGTATGGCTACACCTTC. It specifies CASSEARGGYGYTF.

V usage is TRBV6-5 and J usage is TRBJ1-5; D remains ambiguous. Trimming pared 4 bases from V and 2 bases from J, leaving 9 bases between. This CDR3 has 14 residues. The germline V gene has CDR1 MNHEY and CDR2 SVGAGI. CDR3 sequence: CASSLKLGNQPQHF. CDR3 in DNA: TGTGCCAGCAGTTTAAAACTGGGCAATCAGCCCCAGCATTTT.

The chain has TRBV6-1 and TRBJ2-7, with 7 bases lining up with TRBD1. Germline lookup yields CDR1 MNHNS and CDR2 SASEGT. The CDR3 extends over 15 amino acids. With V trimmed by 5 bases and J by 7 bases, 14 bases remained unmatched. CDR3 coding DNA: TGTGCCAGCAGTCCCCCGGGACAGATTTCGGGGGAGCAGTACTTC. Translation: CASSPPGQISGEQYF.

The rearrangement links TRBV28 to TRBJ2-5; no clear D. The germline V gene encodes CDR1 MDHEN and CDR2 SYDVKM. CDR3 length: 11 amino acids. Trimming shortened V by 7 bases and J by 5 bases, and 8 bases separated the two germline ends. The CDR3 sequence: CASTSRETQYF. CDR3 DNA sequence: TGTGCCAGCACCTCCAGGGAGACCCAGTACTTC.

This chain joins TRBV2 and TRBJ1-6; D call uncertain. Germline V gene data show CDR1 as SNHLY and CDR2 as FYNNEI. The V gene lost 3 bases and the J gene lost 1 base, with 10 bases spanning the gap. The CDR3 contains 16 residues. The CDR3 sequence: CASSEGRKSYNSPLHF. Written as DNA, the CDR3 is TGTGCCAGCAGTGAGGGGAGGAAGTCCTATAATTCACCCCTCCACTTT.

This clone appeared once. This likely comes from a read error, as the CDR3 has no conserved phenylalanine or tryptophan at its end. No DNA is shown, since the ends of the CDR3 on it are uncertain; the CDR3 is the one TCRdb lists. V is TRBV7-6 and J is TRBJ2-3; TRBD2, the table's D call, lacks a check against the DNA. Germline-derived CDR1 and CDR2 are SGHVS and FNYEAQ. Counting both end residues, the CDR3 totals 13 amino acids. The CDR3: CASSLAPGSHVVL.

The chain joins TRBV9 to TRBJ2-2; tentatively, D is TRBD2 (6 bases). This CDR3 has 16 residues. CDR1 is SGDLS, CDR2 YYNGEE, per germline. V was cut by 2 bases and J by 0 bases, with 11 bases left in between. In DNA, the CDR3 is TGTGCCAGCAGCGTGCGGGACGCTTCGAACACCGGGGAGCTGTTTTTT. It yields the protein CASSVRDASNTGELFF.

The V call is TRBV28, the J call TRBJ2-7; 11 nucleotides align to TRBD2. Germline values: CDR1 MDHEN, CDR2 SYDVKM. This CDR3 spans 13 amino acids. The trim removed 4 bases at V and 7 bases at J, leaving 3 bases unmatched. The DNA for the CDR3 is TGTGCCAGCAGTTCTAGCGGGAGGAGGGAGCAGTACTTC. Its protein product is CASSSSGRREQYF.

CDR3 coding DNA: TGTGCCAGCAGCTTAGAAGCGGGAGTTAAAAATGAGCAGTTCTTC. Translation: CASSLEAGVKNEQFF. The chain recombines TRBV11-2 with TRBJ2-1; TRBD2 matches at 8 bases. V lost 0 bases and J lost 7; bases outside the gene matches: 5. From germline, CDR1 is SGHAT and CDR2 FQNNGV. The CDR3 contains 15 residues.